Following are 27 T cell receptor beta chains from one sample sequenced in a study of blood T cell repertoires in COVID-19. Clones were sequenced by immunoSEQ multiplex PCR, and TCRdb holds only the in-frame ones, with some missing. The sample lists approximately 280,000 clones; roughly 89% were seen once. Sequenced: peripheral blood. These receptors originate from a man aged 45-65 years with acute or convalescent COVID-19.

The chain is built from TRBV19 and TRBJ1-5, with 8 bases matching TRBD1. The CDR3 consists of 14 residues. Per germline, CDR1 LNHDA and CDR2 SQIVND (reference sequence). V dropped 8 bases and J dropped 3; count of bases not matched to a gene: 6. The CDR3 protein is CASSTGGNNQPQHF. CDR3 DNA sequence: TGTGCCAGTTCCACAGGGGGTAACAATCAGCCCCAGCATTTT.

The chain joins TRBV7-2 to TRBJ2-3; tentatively, D is TRBD2 (6 bases). Between the trimmed V and J ends, which lost 1 base and 1 base, there was a span of 9 bases. Germline assignment: CDR1 SGHTA and CDR2 FQGNSA. The CDR3 totals 15 residues. The CDR3 DNA is TGTGCCAGCAGCTTAGTCCCGGGGGGCACAGATACGCAGTATTTT. It yields the protein CASSLVPGGTDTQYF.

The J gene is TRBJ2-7, the V gene TRBV5-3, with a weak D call TRBD1 (6 bases). TRBV5-3 is placed among ORFs of uncertain function. CDR3 size: 15 residues. The germline V and J ends were trimmed by 4 bases and 5 bases, with 19 bases remaining between them. CDR3 amino acids: CARSPVRDNRDEQYF. The CDR3 DNA reads as TGTGCCAGAAGCCCAGTCCGGGACAATCGCGACGAGCAGTACTTC.

The V and J genes are TRBV5-1 and TRBJ2-1; 10 nucleotides agree with TRBD2. The CDR3 is made up of 15 amino acids. CDR1 is SGHRS and CDR2 is YFSETQ in the germline V gene. V lost 0 bases to trimming and J lost 5 bases; unmatched junction nucleotides: 2. The CDR3: CASSLGLAGDNEQFF. Here the CDR3 DNA reads TGCGCCAGCAGCTTGGGGCTAGCGGGGGACAATGAGCAGTTCTTC.

The chain is built from TRBV10-3 and TRBJ2-3; TRBD2 might be the D (6 bases). Trimming left V 8 bases short and J 3 bases short, with 18 bases between. CDR1 is ENHRY and CDR2 is SYGVKD in the germline V gene. This CDR3 comprises 15 residues. CDR3 sequence (DNA): TGTGCCATCGCGGTGGGCGGGGCGAAGACAGATACGCAGTATTTT. It codes for CAIAVGGAKTDTQYF.

The CDR3 sequence is CASSQTYLSSYEQYF. CDR3 sequence (DNA): TGCGCCAGCAGCCAGACATATCTGAGCTCCTACGAGCAGTACTTC. The V and J genes are TRBV4-1 and TRBJ2-7, with D unclear. There are 15 residues in the CDR3. CDR1 MGHRA and CDR2 YSYEKL come from the germline V gene. Trimming removed 3 bases from V and 0 bases from J, with 12 bases in between.

This chain links TRBV15 with TRBJ2-5, with a weak D call TRBD1 (6 bases). This CDR3 spans 13 amino acids. V lost 1 base and J 5 bases, leaving 8 bases between the germline ends. CDR1 LNHNV and CDR2 YYDKDF come from the germline V gene (reference sequence). This CDR3 is CATSRGGPETQYF. The CDR3 coding sequence is TGTGCCACCAGCAGAGGGGGGCCGGAGACCCAGTACTTC.

This rearrangement joins TRBV18 to TRBJ2-1; TRBD2 agrees at 9 bases. There are 17 residues in the CDR3. Trimming took 1 base from V and 4 from J; bases not matched to a gene: 8. Germline V gene data show CDR1 as KGHSH and CDR2 as LQKENI. As DNA, the CDR3 is TGTGCCAGCTCACCACTCCTAGCGGGGTCGGAATACAATGAGCAGTTCTTC. Residues: CASSPLLAGSEYNEQFF.

The gene calls are TRBV10-1 and TRBJ2-3; TRBD2 matches at 11 bases. V gave up 0 bases and J gave up 7 bases; unmatched junction bases: 12. Germline-derived CDR1 and CDR2 are WNHNN and SYGVQD (reference sequence). The CDR3 extends over 18 amino acids. CDR3: CASSESTSGALEMYTQYF. The CDR3 DNA sequence: TGCGCCAGCAGTGAGTCGACTAGCGGGGCTCTTGAAATGTATACGCAGTATTTT.

The V gene is TRBV11-3, the J gene TRBJ2-1; D not certain. Between the trimmed V and J ends, which lost 1 base and 5 bases, there was a span of 3 bases. Germline lookup yields CDR1 SGHNT and CDR2 YENEEA. This CDR3 has 12 amino acids. The CDR3 region is CASSLVDNEQFF. As DNA, the CDR3 is TGTGCCAGCAGCTTAGTAGACAATGAGCAGTTCTTC. The whole variable domain, filled in from reference TRBV11-3 and TRBJ2-1, reads EAGVVQSPRYKIIEKKQPVAFWCNPISGHNTLYWYLQNLGQGPELLIRYENEEAVDDSQLPKDRFSAERLKGVDSTLKIQPAELGDSAVYLCASSLVDNEQFFGPGTRLTVL.

The chain employs TRBV2 and TRBJ1-2, with D possibly being TRBD1 (5 bases). The CDR3 runs to 16 residues. V was pared by 6 bases and J by 4 bases, with 21 bases between. CDR1 is SNHLY, CDR2 FYNNEI, per germline. This chain's CDR3 is CASSTRSREPPYGYTF. CDR3 DNA: TGTGCCAGCAGCACACGCTCCAGGGAACCCCCCTATGGCTACACCTTC.

This rearrangement joins TRBV5-5 to TRBJ2-2; 11 bases align to TRBD1. Germline CDR1 reads SGHKS; CDR2 reads YYEKEE (reference sequence). CDR3 length equals 18 residues. The trim removed 3 bases at V and 4 bases at J, leaving 11 bases unmatched. CDR3: CASSSAGTGGLPTGELFF. CDR3 in DNA: TGTGCCAGCAGCTCCGCCGGGACAGGGGGACTCCCCACCGGGGAGCTGTTTTTT.

This chain uses TRBV5-6 with TRBJ2-1; D perhaps matches TRBD1 (6 bases). The CDR3 sequence is 12 residues long. The V end lost 4 bases, the J end lost 10 bases, and 12 bases lay between the germline ends. Germline V gene lookup returns CDR1 SGHDT and CDR2 YYEEEE. The DNA for the CDR3 is TGTGCCAGCAGCCCTACAGGGAACGAGCAGTTCTTC. Amino acids: CASSPTGNEQFF.

This clone was observed a handful of times. The V call is TRBV5-1, the J call TRBJ2-1; the D gene is possibly TRBD2 (6 bases). Trimming left V 3 bases short and J 9 bases short, with 16 bases between. The CDR3 covers 14 residues. CDR1 is SGHRS and CDR2 is YFSETQ in the germline V gene. In DNA, the CDR3 is TGCGCCAGCAGCTCTACCTCGGGGGTTGCTGAGCAGTTCTTC. Translating it yields CASSSTSGVAEQFF.

With regard to this clone: The same CDR3 arises from other DNA sequences in this sample as well. The V gene is TRBV5-1, the J gene TRBJ1-2; D remains unclear. The CDR3 is 13 residues long. Deletions cut 4 bases from V and 2 bases from J, with 9 bases between. Germline CDR1 reads SGHRS; CDR2 reads YFSETQ. The CDR3 spells CASSLTANYGYTF. DNA for the CDR3: TGCGCCAGCAGCCTAACAGCAAACTATGGCTACACCTTC.

The chain links TRBV5-1 to TRBJ2-3; weak D call: TRBD2 (5 bases). CDR1 is SGHRS, CDR2 YFSETQ, per germline. There are 12 residues in the CDR3. V was cut by 4 bases and J by 6 bases, with 9 bases left in between. CDR3 protein: CASSPGMDTQYF. CDR3 coding DNA: TGCGCCAGCAGCCCCGGGATGGATACGCAGTATTTT.

The chain links TRBV6-5 to TRBJ1-5; 7 bases are shared with TRBD1. The CDR3 runs 13 residues. Per germline, CDR1 MNHEY and CDR2 SVGAGI. J was trimmed by 5 bases and V by 6 bases; bases with no gene match: 4. CDR3: CASRIQGDQPQHF. As DNA, the CDR3 is TGTGCCAGCAGGATTCAGGGGGATCAGCCCCAGCATTTT.

The chain employs TRBV19 and TRBJ1-2; D ambiguous. Germline CDR1 LNHDA, CDR2 SQIVND (reference sequence). The CDR3 covers 15 residues. Trimming shortened V by 3 bases and J by 2 bases, and 13 bases separated the two germline ends. CDR3 sequence (DNA): TGTGCCAGTAGTATTGTTGGAGGGATCAACTATGGCTACACCTTC. Translation gives CASSIVGGINYGYTF.

The chain recombines TRBV12-5 with TRBJ1-5; D is uncertain. The CDR3 has 13 residues. Germline CDR1 and CDR2: LGHNT and FRNRAP. V dropped 8 bases and J dropped 11 bases, with 19 bases sitting between them. Here the CDR3 reads CASTISTTPAQHF. The CDR3, as DNA: TGTGCTAGTACCATATCCACCACTCCGGCCCAGCATTTT.

This clone was seen once. This specimen includes other DNA sequences encoding the same CDR3. The rearrangement joins TRBV5-1 to TRBJ1-4; D is ambiguous. CDR1 is SGHRS, CDR2 YFSETQ, per germline. This CDR3 spans 13 amino acids. V gave up 2 bases and J gave up 5 bases, with 7 bases separating them. Here the CDR3 reads CASSFSGNEKLFF. The CDR3 DNA follows: TGCGCCAGCAGCTTTTCGGGGAATGAAAAACTGTTTTTT.

The chain joins TRBV5-1 to TRBJ2-5; D is unresolved. V shed 7 bases and J shed 5 bases, with 18 bases lying between them. CDR3 length equals 14 residues. Germline loops: CDR1 SGHRS, CDR2 YFSETQ. The CDR3 nucleotides are TGCGCCAGCGCTACCGCTCCCCAATGGGAGACCCAGTACTTC. This sequence encodes CASATAPQWETQYF.

The chain recombines TRBV4-1 with TRBJ2-1; D not resolved. The V end was cut by 0 bases, the J end by 4 bases, with 10 bases between. CDR3 length equals 15 residues. Germline CDR1 MGHRA, CDR2 YSYEKL. Here the CDR3 DNA reads TGCGCCAGCAGCCAAGAGACACCGAGTTACAATGAGCAGTTCTTC. Translating it yields CASSQETPSYNEQFF.

The rearrangement links TRBV5-5 to TRBJ1-2, with TRBD1 as a possible D gene (5 bases). V was cut by 0 bases and J by 1 base, with 10 bases left in between. Looked up from germline, CDR1 is SGHKS and CDR2 is YYEKEE (reference sequence). This CDR3 comprises 15 residues. As DNA, the CDR3 is TGTGCCAGCAGCTTGGTGGCAGGGTATAACTATGGCTACACCTTC. Encoded protein: CASSLVAGYNYGYTF.

The rearrangement joins TRBV5-1 to TRBJ1-4; D is undetermined. Germline V gene data show CDR1 as SGHRS and CDR2 as YFSETQ. The CDR3 runs to 15 residues. Trimming stripped 4 bases from V and 4 bases from J, with 14 bases between. This CDR3 is CASSPGGGFNEKLFF. CDR3 DNA sequence: TGCGCCAGCAGCCCCGGAGGAGGGTTTAATGAAAAACTGTTTTTT.

This clone appeared once. The V gene is TRBV24-1, the J gene TRBJ2-3; 8 bases are shared with TRBD2. Germline CDR1 is KGHDR and CDR2 is SFDVKD. The CDR3 is 17 residues long. Trimming took 3 bases from V and 5 from J; bases not matched to a gene: 12. CDR3 in DNA: TGTGCCACCAGTGATAATACCGGGACTAGGGCCTTAGATACGCAGTATTTT. It codes for CATSDNTGTRALDTQYF.

The rearrangement uses TRBV10-1 and TRBJ1-1, with 9 bases fitting TRBD1. Germline V gene data show CDR1 as WNHNN and CDR2 as SYGVQD (reference sequence). With 3 bases clipped from V and 5 bases from J, the junction kept 10 bases outside the gene matches. The CDR3 totals 16 residues. The CDR3 DNA is TGCGCCAGCAGTGACCCGCGGGGACAGGGATCGACTGAAGCTTTCTTT. Protein product: CASSDPRGQGSTEAFF.

Only one count was recorded for this clone. The genes are TRBV3-1 (or the pseudogene TRBV3-2) and TRBJ2-2; D is perhaps TRBD1 (5 bases). The ends were cut back, 1 base at V and 6 bases at J, with 6 bases in the middle. This CDR3 comprises 13 residues. Germline assignment: CDR1 LGHDT and CDR2 YNNKEL (reference sequence). CDR3 in amino acids: CASSQGRAGELFF. The CDR3 DNA follows: TGTGCCAGCAGCCAAGGCAGGGCCGGGGAGCTGTTTTTT.